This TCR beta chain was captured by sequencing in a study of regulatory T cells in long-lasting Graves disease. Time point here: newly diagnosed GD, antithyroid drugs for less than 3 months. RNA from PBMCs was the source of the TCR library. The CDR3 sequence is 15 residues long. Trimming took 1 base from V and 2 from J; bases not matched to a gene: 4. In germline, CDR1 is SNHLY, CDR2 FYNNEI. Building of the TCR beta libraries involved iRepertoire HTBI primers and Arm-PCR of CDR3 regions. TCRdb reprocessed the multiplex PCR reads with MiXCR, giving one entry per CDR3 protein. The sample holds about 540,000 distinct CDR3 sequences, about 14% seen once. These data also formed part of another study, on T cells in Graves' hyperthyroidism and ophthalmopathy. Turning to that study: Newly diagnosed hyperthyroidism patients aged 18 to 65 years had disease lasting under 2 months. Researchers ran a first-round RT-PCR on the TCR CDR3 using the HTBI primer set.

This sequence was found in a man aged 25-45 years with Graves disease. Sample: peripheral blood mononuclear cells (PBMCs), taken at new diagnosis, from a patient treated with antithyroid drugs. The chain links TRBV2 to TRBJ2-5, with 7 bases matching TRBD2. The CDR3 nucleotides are TGTGCCAGCAGTGAAGTGCTAGCGGTTCAAGAGACCCAGTACTTC. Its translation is CASSEVLAVQETQYF.